What follows is one T cell receptor (beta chain) and its context. Its antigen target is currently unknown. This likely reflects a read error, since a far larger clone is one base away. Two rounds of multiplex PCR were used to amplify the TCR beta CDR3 region from genomic DNA. In the first round of PCR, primers specific to each TRBV and TRBJ gene were used, and the primer sequences are filed in Chinese patent CN105087789A. Universal primers were used in the second PCR round. The Roche High Pure PCR Template Preparation Kit was used to extract genomic DNA from frozen PBMCs. An Illumina HiSeq 3000 was used to sequence the libraries paired-end with 151 bp reads. The authors' pipeline ran thus. Raw reads lacking the multiplex PCR primer sequences were removed with CutAdapt. Using PEAR, the high-quality paired reads were merged into contigs. TRB V, D and J gene segments were assigned to each contig with MiXCR by alignment to reference sequences. CDR3 sequences were clustered by base quality and sequence similarity to remove sequencing errors. Shannon entropy, normalized by the natural log of the productive TCR sequence number, served as the measure of diversity. Clonality was computed as one minus the ratio of Shannon entropy to the natural log of the number of unique clonotypes. Progression-free survival cut-offs for repertoire metrics were chosen using the Youden index of ROC curves, with analyses run in R 3.5.3. The raw public reads went through TCRdb reprocessing: fastp at Q25, MiXCR clone calling, in-frame beta chains kept. Rows matching on CDR3 protein sequence are summarized as one entry with the most common DNA and genes. The authors' filters were not applied to this entry. Present in this sample are 20,000 to 25,000 distinct CDR3 sequences, 35% to 45% of which were seen just once. Around 29% of the sample belongs to the ten largest clones.

This sample is drawn from a study of prognosis after radiotherapy for stage I lung cancer (dated by TCRdb to the early 2020s). Concerning the study at large: Fewer than 20 stage I NSCLC patients were enrolled in Nanjing, China, between 2018 and early 2019. Some 15 patients had newly diagnosed primary stage I lung tumors, and about five had oligometastatic NSCLC after surgical resection of the primary tumor. Every patient was regarded as medically inoperable, because of comorbidities in over ten cases and refusal of surgery in 7 cases. The cohort was made up of 10 to 15 men and more than 5 women, with a median age of around 74 years and an age range of about 53 to 90 years. On tumor histology, 11 to 12 patients had adenocarcinoma and more than 5 had squamous cell carcinoma. SBRT was given in 3 to 5 fractions with a biologically effective dose of at least 100 Gy, using image-guided IMRT or VMAT. Concurrent therapy was not administered to any patient alongside SBRT. Distant metastases were developed by four of the 19 patients after SBRT, at a median of around seven months, whereas no significant progression was observed in the other 15 patients. This study profiled peripheral blood TCR beta repertoires from stage I NSCLC patients before and after stereotactic body radiotherapy and linked the repertoires to distant failure. A total of around 38 blood samples from 20 or so patients were sequenced, with one sample obtained before and one obtained after SBRT for each patient. The paper as a whole reports these results and caveats: Post-SBRT Shannon entropy and its change from baseline were lower in patients who developed distant metastases; baseline Shannon entropy was not associated with metastases. The study was limited by the small cohort and short follow-up, and independent validation of the study findings is required. No adjustment for multiple comparisons was applied to any of the reported P values. No determination of tumor specificity was made for expanded TCR clones. TRBV and TRBJ usage frequencies reportedly differed by metastasis status, in two V genes at baseline and in nine V and two J genes after SBRT. Unique TCR clone counts fell after SBRT (median about 9,600 before versus several thousand after; Wilcoxon paired P=0.011).

The CDR3 measures 16 amino acids from cysteine to phenylalanine. The read is trimmed to its CDR3 DNA, 48 bases read in frame from base 1. According to the germline V gene, CDR1 reads MNHGY and CDR2 reads SVAAGI. A history of other malignancies or of prior chemotherapy or radiotherapy was absent in all patients, and node-negative disease was shown on CT and PET/CT in all patients. At each of two time points, around 6 milliliters of peripheral venous blood were collected into EDTA tubes. PBMCs were isolated by Ficoll-Paque Plus density-gradient centrifugation. Immediately after collection, samples were stored at -80 degrees C until analysis.

This specimen was PBMCs, taken before or after stereotactic body radiation therapy (not recorded which). Here the chain combines TRBV6-9 and TRBJ2-2; 10 nucleotides in the junction match TRBD2. This TCR was sampled from a donor aged 50 or older with non-small cell lung cancer. The bases read TGTGCCAGCAGTTACTCTAGGACTAGCGGTACCGGGGAGCCGTTTTTT. It specifies CASSYSRTSGTGEPFF.